The sequence of this TCR beta chain was determined in a study of OX40 agonist ivuxolimab in advanced cancers. Study-level information: Patients undergoing dose escalation presented with hepatocellular carcinoma, melanoma, renal cell or head and neck cancer.

Profiling relied on immunoSEQ multiplex PCR, and the TCRdb table lists in-frame clones only, not all of them. In the table there are a few thousand clones, over 70% of which are singletons. No patient had autoimmune disease or received systemic immunosuppression. Blood was sampled at baseline, cycle 4 day 1, and cycle 7 day 1. The CDR3 length is 13 residues. Germline loops: CDR1 LGHNA, CDR2 YSLEER. Trimming removed 2 bases from V and 0 bases from J, with 1 base in between. This TCR was sampled from an adult with an advanced solid tumor such as melanoma, head and neck, liver or kidney cancer. Sequenced here: CD4+ or CD8+ T cells sorted from blood, sampled in a trial of the OX40 agonist ivuxolimab. The genes are TRBV4-3 and TRBJ2-2; no clear D. CDR3 residues: CASSQPNTGELFF. Here the CDR3 DNA reads TGCGCCAGCAGCCAACCGAACACCGGGGAGCTGTTTTTT.